This entry describes one TCR beta chain. Its antigen is unknown. Its ends do not fully match the called genes, so a read error is possible. This sample was included in a study of regulatory dendritic cells for organ transplantation. Study-level findings and limits: Regulatory dendritic cells appeared to expand memory CD8+ clones less than mature ones. The authors noted considerable between-person heterogeneity in alloreactive memory CD8+ cells. Memory T cells were less diverse than naive, with memory CD8+ most oligoclonal.

CD4+ or CD8+ T cells were sorted as naive CD45RA+ or memory CD45RO+. The germline CDR1 and CDR2 sequences are SSHAT and FNYEAQ (reference sequence). The CDR3 runs 14 residues. Clones were sequenced by immunoSEQ multiplex PCR, and TCRdb holds only the in-frame ones, with some missing. The top ten hold approximately 0.12% of the sample, which has 30,000 to 45,000 clones, about 89% seen once. The specimen sequenced was naive CD8+ T cells from blood. Noted subset: CD45RA+ naive T cells. The receptor was isolated from a human donor in good health. V is TRBV7-7 and J is TRBJ2-1; either TRBD1 or TRBD2 may supply D (6 bases each). CDR3 amino acids: CASSATRGPNEQFF. In DNA, the CDR3 is TGTGCTAGCAGCGCGACCCGGGGGCCTAATGAGCAGTTCTTC. Combining the CDR3 with reference TRBV7-7 and TRBJ2-1 gives the whole variable domain GAGVSQSPRYKVTKRGQDVTLRCDPISSHATLYWYQQALGQGPEFLTYFNYEAQPDKSGLPSDRFSAERPEGSISTLTIQRTEQRDSAMYRCASSATRGPNEQFFGPGTRLTVL.